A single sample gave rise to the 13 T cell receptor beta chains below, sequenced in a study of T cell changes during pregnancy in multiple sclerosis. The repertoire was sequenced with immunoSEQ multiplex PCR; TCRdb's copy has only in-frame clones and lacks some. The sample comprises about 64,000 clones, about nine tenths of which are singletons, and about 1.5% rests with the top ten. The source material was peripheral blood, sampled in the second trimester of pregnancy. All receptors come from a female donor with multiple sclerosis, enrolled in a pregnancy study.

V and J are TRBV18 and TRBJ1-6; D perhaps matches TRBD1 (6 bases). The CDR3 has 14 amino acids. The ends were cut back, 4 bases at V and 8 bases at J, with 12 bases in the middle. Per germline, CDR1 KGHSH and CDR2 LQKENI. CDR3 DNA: TGTGCCAGCTCACGGTCCAGGGGAGATTCACCCCTCCACTTT. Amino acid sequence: CASSRSRGDSPLHF.

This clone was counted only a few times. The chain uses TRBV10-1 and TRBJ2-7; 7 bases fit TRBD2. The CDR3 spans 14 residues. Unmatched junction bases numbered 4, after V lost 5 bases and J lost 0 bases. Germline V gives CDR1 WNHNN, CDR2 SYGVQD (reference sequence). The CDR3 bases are TGCGCCAGCAGTCAGGGACTATCCTCCTACGAGCAGTACTTC. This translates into CASSQGLSSYEQYF.

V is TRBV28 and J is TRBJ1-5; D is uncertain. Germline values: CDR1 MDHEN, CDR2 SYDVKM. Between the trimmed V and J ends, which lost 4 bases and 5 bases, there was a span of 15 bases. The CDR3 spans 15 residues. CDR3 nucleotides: TGTGCCAGCAGTTCCCCGGTGGAGGGAGATCAGCCCCAGCATTTT. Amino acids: CASSSPVEGDQPQHF. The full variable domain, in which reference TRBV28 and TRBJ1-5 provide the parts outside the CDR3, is DVKVTQSSRYLVKRTGEKVFLECVQDMDHENMFWYRQDPGLGLRLIYFSYDVKMKEKGDIPEGYSVSREKKERFSLILESASTNQTSMYLCASSSPVEGDQPQHFGDGTRLSIL.

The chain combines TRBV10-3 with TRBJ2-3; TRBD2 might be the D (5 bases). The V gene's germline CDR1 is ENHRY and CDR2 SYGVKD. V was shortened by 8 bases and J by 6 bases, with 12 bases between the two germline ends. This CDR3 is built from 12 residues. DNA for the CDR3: TGTGCCATCGGCTTAGCGAGTGATACGCAGTATTTT. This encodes CAIGLASDTQYF.

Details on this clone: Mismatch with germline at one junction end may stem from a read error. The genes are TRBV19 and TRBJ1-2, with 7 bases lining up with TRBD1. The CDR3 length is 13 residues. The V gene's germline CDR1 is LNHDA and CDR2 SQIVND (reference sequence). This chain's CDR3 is CASSIGRGNGYTF. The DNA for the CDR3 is TGTGCCAGTAGCATAGGCAGGGGGAATGGCTACACCTTC.

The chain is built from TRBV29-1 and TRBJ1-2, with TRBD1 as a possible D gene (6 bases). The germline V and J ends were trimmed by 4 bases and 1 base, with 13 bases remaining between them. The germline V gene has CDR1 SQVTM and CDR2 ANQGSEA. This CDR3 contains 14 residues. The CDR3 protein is CSVGMDSINYGYTF. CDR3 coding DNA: TGCAGCGTTGGGATGGACAGCATTAACTATGGCTACACCTTC.

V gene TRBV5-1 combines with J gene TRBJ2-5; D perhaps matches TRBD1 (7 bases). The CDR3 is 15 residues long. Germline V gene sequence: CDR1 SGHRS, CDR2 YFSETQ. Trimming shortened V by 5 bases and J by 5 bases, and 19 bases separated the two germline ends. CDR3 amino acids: CASSLRGGGAETQYF. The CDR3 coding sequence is TGCGCCAGCAGTCTTCGTGGAGGGGGCGCGGAGACCCAGTACTTC.

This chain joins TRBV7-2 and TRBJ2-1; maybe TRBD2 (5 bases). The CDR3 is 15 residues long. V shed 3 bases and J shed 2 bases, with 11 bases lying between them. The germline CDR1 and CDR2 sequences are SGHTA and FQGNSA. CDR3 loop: CASSFGSFPYNEQFF. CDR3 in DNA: TGTGCCAGCAGCTTTGGGAGTTTCCCCTACAATGAGCAGTTCTTC.

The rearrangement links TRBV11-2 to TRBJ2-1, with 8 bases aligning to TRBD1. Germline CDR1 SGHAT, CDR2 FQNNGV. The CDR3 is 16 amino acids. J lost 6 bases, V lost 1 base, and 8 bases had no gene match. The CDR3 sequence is CASSLGLRGRFNEQFF. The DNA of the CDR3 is TGTGCCAGCAGCTTAGGTCTCAGGGGGCGGTTCAATGAGCAGTTCTTC.

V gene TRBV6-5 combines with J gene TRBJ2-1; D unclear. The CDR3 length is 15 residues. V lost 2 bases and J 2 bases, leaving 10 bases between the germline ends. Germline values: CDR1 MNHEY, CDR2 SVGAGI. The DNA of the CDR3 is TGTGCCAGCAGTTACACAACAGTCCCCTACAATGAGCAGTTCTTC. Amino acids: CASSYTTVPYNEQFF.

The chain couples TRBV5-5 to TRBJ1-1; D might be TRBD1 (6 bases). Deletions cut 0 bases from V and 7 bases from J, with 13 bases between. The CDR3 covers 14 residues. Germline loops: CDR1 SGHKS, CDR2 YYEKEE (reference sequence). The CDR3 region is CASSLEDRAFEAFF. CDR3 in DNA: TGTGCCAGCAGCTTGGAGGACAGAGCCTTTGAAGCTTTCTTT.

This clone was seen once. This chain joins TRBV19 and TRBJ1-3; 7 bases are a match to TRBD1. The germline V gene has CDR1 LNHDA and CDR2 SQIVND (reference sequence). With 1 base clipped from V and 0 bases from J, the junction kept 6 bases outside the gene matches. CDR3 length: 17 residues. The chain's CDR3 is CASSIARDSDSGNTIYF. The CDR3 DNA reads TGTGCCAGTAGTATAGCCCGGGACAGTGACTCTGGAAACACCATATATTTT.

This CDR3 is CASSQFMDKEQYF. CDR3 nucleotides: TGTGCCAGCAGCCAATTTATGGATAAGGAGCAGTACTTC. The rearrangement joins TRBV7-6 to TRBJ2-5; D remains ambiguous. The CDR3 spans 13 residues. V lost 5 bases to trimming and J lost 11 bases, with 18 bases between them. The germline V gene has CDR1 SGHVS and CDR2 FNYEAQ.